This is a list of T cell receptor beta chains from one sample in a study of glioma-infiltrating T cells after dendritic cell vaccination. Sequencing was performed with immunoSEQ multiplex PCR; in TCRdb, only in-frame clones are kept and a portion is missing. The table records tens of thousands of clones, roughly 84% of them present only once. This specimen was blood, taken after dendritic cell vaccination. These receptors were collected from a human donor with glioblastoma. CDR3s include the opening cysteine and the closing phenylalanine or tryptophan. The order of the fields is D gene, J gene, clone size, V gene, CDR3 DNA, CDR3 protein. D genes are given only for firm matches. Not all rows give a size; the values are once, few, many and, for expanded clones, a class.

d_call: NA
j_call: TRBJ2-7
clone_size: NA
v_call: TRBV29-1
cdr3_nt: TGCAGCGTCCTGACAGTTCCCGAGCAGTACTTC
cdr3_aa: CSVLTVPEQYF

d_call: TRBD1
j_call: TRBJ1-2
clone_size: NA
v_call: TRBV19
cdr3_nt: TGTGCCTCCCGTAAAGGGGCAGGGACAGGGGGACGTGGCTACACCTTC
cdr3_aa: CASRKGAGTGGRGYTF

d_call: TRBD2
j_call: TRBJ2-7
clone_size: NA
v_call: TRBV5-4
cdr3_nt: TGTGCCAGCAGCGCCGGGACTAGCTTCCCCAGCGAGCAGTACTTC
cdr3_aa: CASSAGTSFPSEQYF

d_call: TRBD1
j_call: TRBJ1-5
clone_size: NA
v_call: TRBV2
cdr3_nt: TGTGCCAGCAGTGGGACAGGGGATCAGCCCCAGCATTTT
cdr3_aa: CASSGTGDQPQHF

d_call: NA
j_call: TRBJ2-1
clone_size: NA
v_call: TRBV10-3
cdr3_nt: TGTGCCATCAGTGCGACATCTGATGAGCAGTTCTTC
cdr3_aa: CAISATSDEQFF

d_call: TRBD1
j_call: TRBJ2-5
clone_size: NA
v_call: TRBV7-9
cdr3_nt: TGTGCCAGCAGCCCCCATTGGACAGGGGGAGAGACCCAGTACTTC
cdr3_aa: CASSPHWTGGETQYF

d_call: NA
j_call: TRBJ1-5
clone_size: NA
v_call: TRBV6-1
cdr3_nt: TGTGCCAGCAGTGGACCACGGGGGATGAGCAATCAGCCCCAGCATTTT
cdr3_aa: CASSGPRGMSNQPQHF

d_call: NA
j_call: TRBJ2-7
clone_size: NA
v_call: TRBV11-3
cdr3_nt: TGTGCCAGCAGCCTGCGGGACTCCTACGAGCAGTACTTC
cdr3_aa: CASSLRDSYEQYF

d_call: NA
j_call: TRBJ2-3
clone_size: NA
v_call: TRBV6-1
cdr3_nt: TGTGCCAGCAGTGAAGGGGAAATAGCGGCTGGCACAGATACGCAGTATTTT
cdr3_aa: CASSEGEIAAGTDTQYF

d_call: TRBD2
j_call: TRBJ2-7
clone_size: NA
v_call: TRBV5-1
cdr3_nt: TGCGCCAGCAGGGTACTAGCGGGAAGCGAGCAGTACTTC
cdr3_aa: CASRVLAGSEQYF

d_call: TRBD1
j_call: TRBJ1-2
clone_size: NA
v_call: TRBV6-5
cdr3_nt: TGTGCCAGCAGTCGTGACAGGGGACGTGGCTACACCTTC
cdr3_aa: CASSRDRGRGYTF

d_call: NA
j_call: TRBJ2-7
clone_size: once
v_call: TRBV14
cdr3_nt: TGTGCCAGCAGCCAAGATCCGAGAAACGAGCAGTACTTC
cdr3_aa: CASSQDPRNEQYF

d_call: NA
j_call: TRBJ2-5
clone_size: once
v_call: TRBV6-1
cdr3_nt: TGTGCCAGCAGTGCCGGAGGACGCTATGAAGAGACCCAGTACTTC
cdr3_aa: CASSAGGRYEETQYF

d_call: NA
j_call: TRBJ1-2
clone_size: NA
v_call: TRBV7-9
cdr3_nt: TGTGCCAGCAGCTTAGGGGCAGCCACTCATGGCTACACCTTC
cdr3_aa: CASSLGAATHGYTF

d_call: TRBD1
j_call: TRBJ2-3
clone_size: NA
v_call: TRBV10-3
cdr3_nt: TGTGCCATCAGGCCGGGACAGGGACGCACAGATACGCAGTATTTT
cdr3_aa: CAIRPGQGRTDTQYF

d_call: NA
j_call: TRBJ2-5
clone_size: once
v_call: TRBV6-6
cdr3_nt: TGTGCCAGCAGCCCCCAGGGGGGAGGAGTAGAGACCCAGTACTTC
cdr3_aa: CASSPQGGGVETQYF

d_call: TRBD1
j_call: TRBJ1-4
clone_size: NA
v_call: TRBV5-1
cdr3_nt: TGCGCCAGCAGCCAAGGACAGGGGAGGGAAAAACTGTTTTTT
cdr3_aa: CASSQGQGREKLFF

d_call: NA
j_call: TRBJ2-3
clone_size: once
v_call: TRBV6-5
cdr3_nt: TGTGCCAGCAGCCCAACACGGGCGGGTACGCAGTATTTT
cdr3_aa: CASSPTRAGTQYF

d_call: TRBD2
j_call: TRBJ2-7
clone_size: NA
v_call: TRBV7-2
cdr3_nt: TGTGCCTCTAATAGGCGGGGGGCAGGAGACGAGCAGTACTTC
cdr3_aa: CASNRRGAGDEQYF

d_call: TRBD2
j_call: TRBJ2-5
clone_size: NA
v_call: TRBV4-3
cdr3_nt: TGCGCCAGCAGCCAAGGACTAGCGGGAGAAGGGGCACAAGAGACCCAGTACTTC
cdr3_aa: CASSQGLAGEGAQETQYF

d_call: TRBD2
j_call: TRBJ2-1
clone_size: NA
v_call: TRBV2
cdr3_nt: TGTGCCAGCAGTACTAGCGGGGGGAGGGGTGAGCAGTTCTTC
cdr3_aa: CASSTSGGRGEQFF

d_call: NA
j_call: TRBJ2-5
clone_size: NA
v_call: TRBV9
cdr3_nt: TGTGCCAGCGGACAGTACCAAGAGACCCAGTACTTC
cdr3_aa: CASGQYQETQYF

d_call: TRBD2
j_call: TRBJ2-7
clone_size: NA
v_call: TRBV4-2
cdr3_nt: TGTGCCAGCAGCTCAACCGGGACTAGCGGGGTTAAAACCTACGAGCAGTACTTC
cdr3_aa: CASSSTGTSGVKTYEQYF

d_call: TRBD2
j_call: TRBJ2-5
clone_size: NA
v_call: TRBV5-6
cdr3_nt: TGTGCCAGCAGCTTGCTAGCGGGGTCCCAAGAGACCCAGTACTTC
cdr3_aa: CASSLLAGSQETQYF

d_call: NA
j_call: TRBJ1-1
clone_size: NA
v_call: TRBV11-3
cdr3_nt: TGTGCCAGCAGCTTAGTTGGTGGGGAGGCTGAAGCTTTCTTT
cdr3_aa: CASSLVGGEAEAFF

d_call: NA
j_call: TRBJ2-3
clone_size: NA
v_call: TRBV5-1
cdr3_nt: TGCGCCAGCAGCTTGGAGGACAGATCGCAGTATTTT
cdr3_aa: CASSLEDRSQYF

d_call: TRBD1
j_call: TRBJ2-3
clone_size: NA
v_call: TRBV6-6
cdr3_nt: TGTGCCAGCAGTTCCCCCACAATTGACAGGGGAGATACGCAGTATTTT
cdr3_aa: CASSSPTIDRGDTQYF

d_call: TRBD1
j_call: TRBJ1-2
clone_size: once
v_call: TRBV19
cdr3_nt: TGTGCCAGTAGTATAGGGGGCACGGGACAGGGGCCGAGAGATGGCTACACCTTC
cdr3_aa: CASSIGGTGQGPRDGYTF

d_call: TRBD2
j_call: TRBJ2-3
clone_size: NA
v_call: TRBV6-1
cdr3_nt: TGTGCCAGCAGTGATCCCAAGCGGGAGGGCACAGATACGCAGTATTTT
cdr3_aa: CASSDPKREGTDTQYF

d_call: TRBD1
j_call: TRBJ2-1
clone_size: NA
v_call: TRBV6-6
cdr3_nt: TGTGCCAGCAGTTGGGACAGGTATACGACTGAGCAGTTCTTC
cdr3_aa: CASSWDRYTTEQFF

d_call: NA
j_call: TRBJ2-3
clone_size: NA
v_call: TRBV4-1
cdr3_nt: TGCGCCAGCAGCCAAGTCGATTGGGGGCAGGGCAGCACAGATACGCAGTATTTT
cdr3_aa: CASSQVDWGQGSTDTQYF

d_call: NA
j_call: TRBJ1-2
clone_size: NA
v_call: TRBV9
cdr3_nt: TGTGCCAGCAGCCCCCAGGTAGAAGCCGGTTGGGGCTACACCTTC
cdr3_aa: CASSPQVEAGWGYTF

d_call: NA
j_call: TRBJ1-3
clone_size: NA
v_call: TRBV7-2
cdr3_nt: TGTGCCAGCAGCTTAGGGCAGGGATCGAACTTTGGAAACACCATATATTTT
cdr3_aa: CASSLGQGSNFGNTIYF

d_call: NA
j_call: TRBJ1-1
clone_size: NA
v_call: TRBV13
cdr3_nt: TGTGCCAGCAGCTTAGTGGGCCGGGAAGCTTTCTTT
cdr3_aa: CASSLVGREAFF

d_call: TRBD2
j_call: TRBJ2-5
clone_size: NA
v_call: TRBV6-1
cdr3_nt: TGTGCCAGCAGTGGCAGCGGGGTTGGAGAGACCCAGTACTTC
cdr3_aa: CASSGSGVGETQYF

d_call: NA
j_call: TRBJ1-1
clone_size: NA
v_call: TRBV9
cdr3_nt: TGTGCCAGCAGCGACGGAGGGAGGGTCAAAGCTTTCTTT
cdr3_aa: CASSDGGRVKAFF

d_call: NA
j_call: TRBJ2-7
clone_size: NA
v_call: TRBV7-2
cdr3_nt: TGTGCCAGCAGCTTACAGGGTGGGTACGAGCAGTACTTC
cdr3_aa: CASSLQGGYEQYF

d_call: NA
j_call: TRBJ2-5
clone_size: NA
v_call: TRBV29-1
cdr3_nt: TGCAGCGTTGTTAGGGGGCAAGAGACCCAGTACTTC
cdr3_aa: CSVVRGQETQYF

d_call: TRBD2
j_call: TRBJ2-3
clone_size: NA
v_call: TRBV6-1
cdr3_nt: TGTGCCAGCAGTGAAGCCTGGACTAGCGGTTTT
cdr3_aa: CASSEAWTSGF

d_call: TRBD1
j_call: TRBJ2-7
clone_size: NA
v_call: TRBV5-1
cdr3_nt: TGCGCCAGCAGCTTACCAGGGGGCAACGAGCAGTACTTC
cdr3_aa: CASSLPGGNEQYF

d_call: NA
j_call: TRBJ1-2
clone_size: NA
v_call: TRBV10-3
cdr3_nt: TGTGCCATCAGTGAGATTAATGGCTACACCTTC
cdr3_aa: CAISEINGYTF

d_call: NA
j_call: TRBJ1-2
clone_size: NA
v_call: TRBV19
cdr3_nt: TGTGCCAGTACGCGGGCGGGTCGAGCTGCTAACTATGGCTACACCTTC
cdr3_aa: CASTRAGRAANYGYTF

d_call: TRBD2
j_call: TRBJ2-1
clone_size: NA
v_call: TRBV13
cdr3_nt: TGTGCCAGCAGCTTAGTGTCTAGCGGGAGAAGAAAGAATGAGCAGTTCTTC
cdr3_aa: CASSLVSSGRRKNEQFF

d_call: NA
j_call: TRBJ2-6
clone_size: NA
v_call: TRBV12-5
cdr3_nt: TGTGCTTCGAGTTACTCTGGGGCCAACGTCCTGACTTTC
cdr3_aa: CASSYSGANVLTF

d_call: TRBD1
j_call: TRBJ1-5
clone_size: NA
v_call: TRBV4-1
cdr3_nt: TGCGCCAGCAGCCGGGACAGGAGCAATCAGCCCCAGCATTTT
cdr3_aa: CASSRDRSNQPQHF

d_call: NA
j_call: TRBJ2-1
clone_size: NA
v_call: TRBV27
cdr3_nt: TGTGCCAGCAGTTTTCTTAGGAGCTCCTACAATGAGCAGTTCTTC
cdr3_aa: CASSFLRSSYNEQFF

d_call: TRBD1
j_call: TRBJ1-5
clone_size: NA
v_call: TRBV10-3
cdr3_nt: TGTGCCATCAGCTGGACAGGGAGGGGTCAGCCCCAGCATTTT
cdr3_aa: CAISWTGRGQPQHF

d_call: NA
j_call: TRBJ2-7
clone_size: NA
v_call: TRBV6-1
cdr3_nt: TGTGCCAGCAGTACAAAGTTTTACGAGCAGTACTTC
cdr3_aa: CASSTKFYEQYF

d_call: NA
j_call: TRBJ1-1
clone_size: NA
v_call: TRBV19
cdr3_nt: TGTGCCAGTAGTATATTAGGGGGGGCTAAGAGCACTGAAGCTTTCTTT
cdr3_aa: CASSILGGAKSTEAFF

d_call: TRBD1
j_call: TRBJ1-4
clone_size: few
v_call: TRBV6-6
cdr3_nt: TGTGCCAGCAGACCCCGGACAGGGGCTAATGAAAAACTGTTTTTT
cdr3_aa: CASRPRTGANEKLFF

d_call: NA
j_call: TRBJ1-5
clone_size: few
v_call: TRBV10-2
cdr3_nt: TGCGCCAGCACCGAGGTACAGGGAAGTCAGCCCCAGCATTTT
cdr3_aa: CASTEVQGSQPQHF

d_call: NA
j_call: TRBJ1-2
clone_size: NA
v_call: TRBV4-1
cdr3_nt: TGCGCCAGCAGCCAAGACCCCCCCGGGGTTTCTAACTATGGCTACACCTTC
cdr3_aa: CASSQDPPGVSNYGYTF

d_call: TRBD2
j_call: TRBJ2-1
clone_size: once
v_call: TRBV7-9
cdr3_nt: TGTGCCAGCAGCTTAGCTTTGGGACTAGCTTACAATGAGCAGTTCTTC
cdr3_aa: CASSLALGLAYNEQFF

d_call: TRBD2
j_call: TRBJ2-3
clone_size: NA
v_call: TRBV6-4
cdr3_nt: TGTGCCAGCAGTGACAGCTGCGGGAGGAGATCCGATACGCAGTATTTT
cdr3_aa: CASSDSCGRRSDTQYF